In this sample, the clone carrying this T cell receptor beta chain turned up a few times. The antigen is undetermined. Blood from later-ophthalmopathy patients was taken at first hyperthyroidism diagnosis. Source material for PBMCs was about 10 ml fresh peripheral blood. The data originate from a study of T cells in Graves' hyperthyroidism and ophthalmopathy. CDR1 and CDR2 from the germline V gene are DFQATT and SNEGSKA (reference sequence). The CDR3 is 20 amino acids. With V trimmed by 0 bases and J by 0 bases, 15 bases remained unmatched. Study conclusions and caveats: In the analysis, a 13 V-J model separated ophthalmopathy from stable hyperthyroidism.

Researchers amplified the TCR beta CDR3 regions from RNA transcripts. Using the HTBI primer set, a first-round RT-PCR was run on the TCR CDR3. One entry per CDR3 protein, called by TCRdb with MiXCR from the multiplex PCR reads. The sample holds fewer than 400,000 distinct CDR3 sequences, 15% to 19% seen once. The TCR sequence derives from a woman younger than 30 with Graves' hyperthyroidism that later progressed to Graves' ophthalmopathy. Sequencing was carried out using blood. The V and J genes are TRBV20-1 and TRBJ2-1; 9 bases align to TRBD2. CDR3 sequence reads: CSARDAAGGFGGRSYNEQFF. The CDR3, as DNA: TGCAGTGCTAGAGATGCGGCGGGGGGGTTCGGCGGACGCTCCTACAATGAGCAGTTCTTC.